This TCR beta chain was recovered during a study of T cells in Graves' hyperthyroidism and ophthalmopathy (dated by TCRdb to between 2018 and 2020). Turning to the overall study: Peripheral blood was sampled at the time of initial diagnosis, prior to any treatment. The paper reports TCR Vbeta CDR3 sequencing of roughly 140 peripheral blood samples: 40 to 45 ophthalmopathy, 70 to 85 hyperthyroidism and about 17 progressor patients. An independent validation cohort of some 18 hyperthyroidism patients and about 15 patients who later progressed to ophthalmopathy tested prospective prediction of ophthalmopathy. TCR V-J signatures able to tell the groups apart were searched for in a discovery cohort of 100 patients, of whom around 43 had Graves' ophthalmopathy and some 60 had stable Graves' hyperthyroidism. After blood sampling, hyperthyroidism patients were treated with methimazole at a starting dose of 30 mg daily, and ophthalmopathy patients were treated with high-dose intravenous methylprednisolone. The approximately 90 discovery patients were randomly split 7:3 into training and test sets. In about 6 Graves' hyperthyroidism patients, the study also compared T-cell repertoires from thyroid tissue with T-cell repertoires from blood.

Graves' hyperthyroidism was defined as stable when no progression to ophthalmopathy occurred over 18 months of follow-up. Hyperthyroidism patients were newly diagnosed, had a disease duration of under 2 months, and were aged 18 to 65 years. Exclusion was applied to patients with uncontrolled infections, other autoimmune diseases, pregnancy or lactation. Diagnoses were based on clinical symptoms, serum thyroxine and TRAb, thyroid ultrasound and orbital computed tomography. PBMCs were isolated from more than 8 ml of fresh peripheral blood by Ficoll-Paque density gradient centrifugation. Trizol reagent was used to extract total RNA, and RNA quality was then checked on an Agilent 2100 Bioanalyzer. Amplification of TCR beta CDR3 regions was carried out from RNA transcripts. For the first round of RT-PCR on the TCR CDR3, the HTBI primer set was used together with the Qiagen OneStep RT-PCR kit. A second multiplex PCR round built the libraries, followed by size selection and purification. Paired-end sequencing of the libraries was performed with 100 bp reads on an Illumina HiSeq2000. The source study handled its data this way. SOAPnuke was used to process the raw data, with reads discarded if the reads contained adapters or uncalled bases, had a mean Phred below 15, or lacked an exact constant-primer or identifier match. High-quality paired reads were merged with COPE v1.2.5, and unique nucleotide sequences were defined as clonotypes. MiTCR v1.1 was used to align clonotypes to the IMGT TRBV, TRBD and TRBJ reference segments. The analysis included only V-J combinations with a frequency above 0.0001, which together covered more than 99% of the repertoires. The TCS score was defined as F50 (clonal expansion) divided by E x V (chaos), with BLOSUM62-based TCRdist calculated between CDR3 peptides within each V-J. Welch's t-statistics and random forest reduced 500 to 650 V-J features to 13, which were used in a naive Bayes classifier (R e1071). TCRdb reprocessing: public reads trimmed at Q25 with fastp, clones called with MiXCR, in-frame beta chains kept. Rows are unified per CDR3 protein, each entry keeping the most common DNA and genes. The authors' filters were not applied to this entry. This sample gives about 350,000 distinct CDR3 sequences in total; 19% of them show up just once. The ten largest clones represent 3.7% of the sample.

A word on this clonotype: There is no known antigen for this receptor. Qualities for individual bases were not recorded, and no much larger clone is one base off.

The paper's findings and limits, for the study overall: No statistical method was used to fix the sample size in advance, and group allocation was not hidden from the investigators. In validation, progression to ophthalmopathy was predicted by the model with about 70% sensitivity and roughly 72% specificity, a median of roughly 6 months before onset. Ophthalmopathy was separated from stable hyperthyroidism by a 13 V-J signature model, with around 90% sensitivity and just over 81% specificity obtained in cross-validation and 80%/75% obtained in testing. Most expanded thyroid clonotypes (frequency above 0.001) were also detected in blood, suggesting blood repertoires may reflect thyroid immune responses.

CDR1 and CDR2 (SGHRS, YFSETQ) derive from the germline V gene. The trim is 0 bases for V and 12 bases for J, with a gap of 18 bases between the germline ends. The CDR3 has 14 amino acids, counting the end cysteine and phenylalanine. Here the CDR3 DNA is all that survives: 42 bases in frame from base 1. The chain uses TRBV5-1 and TRBJ1-2; tentative D gene TRBD1, with 6 bases matching. Input material: blood. The sequence was obtained from a woman aged 18-29 years with Graves' hyperthyroidism. The nucleotide sequence is given as TGCGCCAGCAGCTTGGCCGGGGGACACAACCTTGACACCTTC. This yields the protein CASSLAGGHNLDTF.